Below are 24 T cell receptor beta chains sequenced from a single sample in a study of cytotoxic CD8 clonotypes in ibrutinib-treated CLL. Profiling relied on immunoSEQ multiplex PCR, and the TCRdb table lists in-frame clones only, not all of them. Among about 40,000 clones listed, 68% were seen once. Sequenced here: PBMCs, sampled at disease progression, from a patient treated with ibrutinib. These receptors all stem from a human donor with chronic lymphocytic leukemia.

This clone showed up just once. This rearrangement joins TRBV6-5 to TRBJ2-3; 10 bases map to TRBD2. Germline V gene sequence: CDR1 MNHEY, CDR2 SVGAGI. The ends lost 7 bases at V and 1 base at J; junction bases unmatched: 5. CDR3 length equals 15 residues. CDR3 nucleotide sequence: TGTGCCAGCACTAAAAGCGGGAGGGGCACAGATACGCAGTATTTT. Translation gives CASTKSGRGTDTQYF.

CDR3 sequence: CSAQGAGNQPQHF. CDR3 coding DNA: TGCAGCGCACAGGGGGCAGGCAATCAGCCCCAGCATTTT. V is TRBV29-1 and J is TRBJ1-5, with 9 nucleotides matching TRBD1. The CDR3 has 13 residues. Trimming removed 7 bases from V and 2 bases from J; junction bases left unmatched: 3. Germline CDR1 SQVTM, CDR2 ANQGSEA.

The rearrangement joins TRBV18 to TRBJ1-2; 7 bases align to TRBD1. V was pared by 6 bases and J by 3 bases, with 4 bases of the junction left unmatched. Germline loops: CDR1 KGHSH, CDR2 LQKENI. This CDR3 is built from 13 residues. CDR3 region: CASSSGTDYGYTF. The CDR3 DNA reads as TGTGCCAGCTCCTCCGGGACAGACTATGGCTACACCTTC.

The chain joins TRBV4-2 to TRBJ1-1, with D tentatively TRBD1 (6 bases). Germline V CDR1 and CDR2: LGHNA, YNFKEQ. CDR3 size: 15 residues. Trimming pared 0 bases from V and 4 bases from J, leaving 12 bases between. The CDR3 loop reads CASSQDPEGGTEAFF. Written as DNA, the CDR3 is TGTGCCAGCAGCCAAGATCCGGAGGGGGGCACTGAAGCTTTCTTT.

The V gene is TRBV9, the J gene TRBJ2-3; a weak D match, TRBD2 (5 bases). The CDR3 covers 14 residues. V was cut by 0 bases and J by 6 bases, with 11 bases left in between. Per germline, CDR1 SGDLS and CDR2 YYNGEE. The CDR3 bases are TGTGCCAGCAGCGTAGCAAGCGGACGGGATACGCAGTATTTT. Amino acid sequence: CASSVASGRDTQYF. The variable domain in full, completed from reference TRBV9 and TRBJ2-3, reads DSGVTQTPKHLITATGQRVTLRCSPRSGDLSVYWYQQSLDQGLQFLIQYYNGEERAKGNILERFSAQQFPDLHSELNLSSLELGDSALYFCASSVASGRDTQYFGPGTRLTVL.

The chain uses TRBV7-6 and TRBJ2-5; D gene ambiguous. This CDR3 contains 15 residues. CDR1 and CDR2 (germline): SGHVS, FNYEAQ. V shed 5 bases and J shed 0 bases, with 13 bases lying between them. For the CDR3, the DNA is TGTGCCAGCAGCGTGGACCTGGGGTACCAAGAGACCCAGTACTTC. Translated, it gives CASSVDLGYQETQYF.

For the CDR3, the DNA is TGCGCCAGCAGCCAAGAGACACCCAACTATGGCTACACCTTC. Protein: CASSQETPNYGYTF. The chain couples TRBV4-1 to TRBJ1-2; D is unclear. The ends were cut back, 0 bases at V and 2 bases at J, with 7 bases in the middle. The germline V gene has CDR1 MGHRA and CDR2 YSYEKL. The CDR3 consists of 14 residues.

The count of this clone is one. This chain joins TRBV19 and TRBJ2-5; TRBD2 matches at 10 bases. Germline values: CDR1 LNHDA, CDR2 SQIVND (reference sequence). Trimming at V came to 2 bases and at J to 2 bases, leaving 2 bases not matched to a gene. This CDR3 spans 15 amino acids. As DNA, the CDR3 is TGTGCCAGTAGTATAAGGACTAGCGGACAAGAGACCCAGTACTTC. This codes for CASSIRTSGQETQYF.

The chain joins TRBV15 to TRBJ2-1, with D tentatively TRBD1 or TRBD2 (6 bases each). Per germline, CDR1 LNHNV and CDR2 YYDKDF (reference sequence). V was clipped by 6 bases and J by 6 bases, with 24 bases between them. The CDR3 is 17 amino acids. CDR3 sequence (DNA): TGTGCCACCAGTTCTGGAGGGGGATATTTCCGGGCCAATGAGCAGTTCTTC. This translates into CATSSGGGYFRANEQFF.

There are a few counts of this clone. The rearrangement joins TRBV5-1 to TRBJ1-1, with a tentative D call TRBD1 (5 bases). The V end was cut by 4 bases, the J end by 7 bases, with 8 bases between. Germline V gives CDR1 SGHRS, CDR2 YFSETQ. The CDR3 is made up of 11 amino acids. Here the CDR3 DNA reads TGCGCCAGCAGCCAGGGTGTTGAAGCTTTCTTT. Amino acids: CASSQGVEAFF.

This clone showed up just a few times. The chain has TRBV19 and TRBJ2-7; 14 positions match TRBD2. Trimming removed 4 bases from V and 4 bases from J; junction bases left unmatched: 9. Germline CDR1 reads LNHDA; CDR2 reads SQIVND (reference sequence). The CDR3 length is 17 residues. The CDR3 DNA sequence: TGTGCCAGTAGTACCACCGGACTAGCGGGAGGACCTTACGAGCAGTACTTC. Encoded protein: CASSTTGLAGGPYEQYF.

This sequence joins TRBV5-6 and TRBJ1-1; the match to TRBD1 covers 11 bases. CDR3 length: 15 amino acids. Germline values: CDR1 SGHDT, CDR2 YYEEEE. V trimming: 4 bases; J trimming: 0 bases; junction bases outside the gene matches: 2. The DNA of the CDR3 is TGTGCCAGCAGCCGGGACAGGGGGTTGAACACTGAAGCTTTCTTT. Translation gives CASSRDRGLNTEAFF. The variable domain in full, with the rest retrieved from reference TRBV5-6 and TRBJ1-1, is DAGVTQSPTHLIKTRGQQVTLRCSPKSGHDTVSWYQQALGQGPQFIFQYYEEEERQRGNFPDRFSGHQFPNYSSELNVNALLLGDSALYLCASSRDRGLNTEAFFGQGTRLTVV.

This sequence joins TRBV6-6 and TRBJ2-7; D remains unclear. Looked up from germline, CDR1 is MNHNY and CDR2 is SVGAGI (reference sequence). V lost 2 bases and J lost 2, with 7 bases in between. This CDR3 spans 13 amino acids. CDR3 DNA: TGTGCCAGCAGTTACGAGTACACCTACGAGCAGTACTTC. Protein: CASSYEYTYEQYF.

The chain carries TRBV19 and TRBJ2-4; tentatively, D is TRBD2 (6 bases). The V end lost 1 base, the J end lost 1 base, and 14 bases lay between the germline ends. This CDR3 region has 17 residues. The V gene's germline CDR1 is LNHDA and CDR2 SQIVND (reference sequence). The CDR3 bases are TGTGCCAGTAGTATAGGGGTTCAGGAGGGGGCCAAAAACATTCAGTACTTC. It codes for CASSIGVQEGAKNIQYF. Drawing the rest from reference TRBV19 and TRBJ2-4, the complete variable domain is DGGITQSPKYLFRKEGQNVTLSCEQNLNHDAMYWYRQDPGQGLRLIYYSQIVNDFQKGDIAEGYSVSREKKESFPLTVTSAQKNPTAFYLCASSIGVQEGAKNIQYFGAGTRLSVL.

This sequence joins TRBV9 and TRBJ2-1; 10 bases are a match to TRBD2. The germline V gene has CDR1 SGDLS and CDR2 YYNGEE. V gave up 0 bases and J gave up 4 bases; unmatched junction bases: 16. This CDR3 has 20 residues. This chain's CDR3 is CASSVVGSGRTPGDYNEQFF. The DNA for the CDR3 is TGTGCCAGCAGCGTAGTTGGTAGCGGGAGGACCCCCGGAGATTACAATGAGCAGTTCTTC.

There are a few counts of this clone. The rearrangement uses TRBV15 and TRBJ2-5; D is possibly TRBD1 (6 bases). This CDR3 contains 15 residues. CDR1 is LNHNV, CDR2 YYDKDF, per germline (reference sequence). Deletions cut 1 base from V and 5 bases from J, with 14 bases between. The CDR3 sequence is CATSRGGQGRETQYF. CDR3 bases: TGTGCCACCAGCAGAGGGGGCCAGGGGCGGGAGACCCAGTACTTC.

The V call is TRBV10-1, the J call TRBJ2-1; D gene uncertain. The V gene lost 3 bases and the J gene lost 4 bases, with 1 base spanning the gap. The CDR3 sequence is 11 residues long. Germline V gene sequence: CDR1 WNHNN, CDR2 SYGVQD (reference sequence). CDR3 DNA sequence: TGCGCCAGCAGTGAATACAATGAGCAGTTCTTC. Its translation is CASSEYNEQFF.

The chain is built from TRBV18 and TRBJ1-5, with a weak D call TRBD1 (6 bases). With 5 bases removed from V and 6 bases from J, the gap between germline ends came to 11 bases. Germline V gene data show CDR1 as KGHSH and CDR2 as LQKENI. This CDR3 region has 13 residues. The CDR3 spells CASSLQGSQPQHF. CDR3 coding DNA: TGTGCCAGCTCATTACAGGGTAGTCAGCCCCAGCATTTT.

This CDR3 reads CASSFGQGGETQYF. The DNA for the CDR3 is TGCGCCAGCAGCTTCGGCCAGGGAGGGGAGACCCAGTACTTC. The genes are TRBV5-1 and TRBJ2-5; 7 nucleotides line up with TRBD2. The junction had 6 bases not matched to a gene; V was cut back by 2 bases and J by 5 bases. Germline V gene data show CDR1 as SGHRS and CDR2 as YFSETQ. This CDR3 is built from 14 residues.

The chain couples TRBV10-1 to TRBJ2-3; 12 bases match TRBD2. V trimming: 3 bases; J trimming: 3 bases; junction bases outside the gene matches: 1. CDR3 length equals 15 residues. Germline-derived CDR1 and CDR2 are WNHNN and SYGVQD (reference sequence). The CDR3: CASSDGTSGTDTQYF. The CDR3 DNA reads TGCGCCAGCAGTGATGGGACTAGCGGGACAGATACGCAGTATTTT.

This chain uses TRBV12-5 with TRBJ2-1; D possibly matches TRBD1 or TRBD2 (5 bases each). The germline V gene encodes CDR1 LGHNT and CDR2 FRNRAP. This CDR3 contains 14 residues. V lost 6 bases, J lost 4 bases, and 13 bases lay in between. The CDR3 nucleotides read TGTGCTAGTGGGTGGGGCGGACTTTACAATGAGCAGTTCTTC. Amino acids: CASGWGGLYNEQFF.

This sequence joins TRBV6-6 and TRBJ1-1; D possibly corresponds to TRBD1 (6 bases). The CDR3 consists of 13 residues. The V gene lost 8 bases and the J gene lost 4 bases, with 14 bases spanning the gap. Germline CDR1 reads MNHNY; CDR2 reads SVGAGI (reference sequence). The DNA for the CDR3 is TGTGCCAGCGGATTTAAGGGGGGCACTGAAGCTTTCTTT. Translation gives CASGFKGGTEAFF.

CDR3 sequence reads: CASTLYPVSPPDEQFF. The CDR3 bases are TGCGCCAGCACCCTCTACCCGGTGTCCCCTCCCGATGAGCAGTTCTTC. The chain links TRBV5-1 to TRBJ2-1, with D uncertain. V gave up 6 bases and J gave up 8 bases, with 24 bases separating them. Per the germline V gene, CDR1 is SGHRS and CDR2 is YFSETQ. The CDR3 has 16 residues. The variable domain in full, completed from reference TRBV5-1 and TRBJ2-1, reads KAGVTQTPRYLIKTRGQQVTLSCSPISGHRSVSWYQQTPGQGLQFLFEYFSETQRNKGNFPGRFSGRQFSNSRSEMNVSTLELGDSALYLCASTLYPVSPPDEQFFGPGTRLTVL.

The chain's CDR3 is CASSQDMTRGGQFF. The CDR3 DNA reads as TGCGCCAGCAGCCAAGACATGACTAGGGGAGGGCAGTTCTTC. The chain has TRBV4-3 and TRBJ2-1, with a possible D match to TRBD2 (6 bases). Trimming took off 0 bases at V and 12 bases at J, with 15 bases between the two ends. This CDR3 is built from 14 residues. Germline loops: CDR1 LGHNA, CDR2 YSLEER.